This passage covers 14 T cell receptor beta chains from one sample sequenced in a study of CD8+CD57+ T cells in acquired aplastic anemia. Genomic DNA constituted the template upon which TCR beta VDJ and CDR3 profiling was performed. TCRdb independently ran MiXCR on the reads; one entry per CDR3 protein. Found here are fewer than 300,000 distinct CDR3 sequences, 82% of them singletons; the top ten hold roughly two fifths. Previously, flow cytometry had revealed CD8+CD57+ cell expansion in the patients chosen for sequencing. Sequencing input: sorted CD4+, CD8+, or CD8+CD57+ T cells (not recorded which) from PBMCs. These receptors were obtained from a human donor with aplastic anemia.

About this clonotype itself: Since the CDR3 does not end with the conserved phenylalanine or tryptophan, this likely comes from a read error. The DNA is omitted, as the CDR3 cannot be located on it reliably, and the CDR3 follows TCRdb's listing. The chain joins TRBV7-3 to TRBJ2-3; the table assigns TRBD2, which was not confirmed against the DNA. The CDR3 is made up of 13 amino acids, end residues included. CDR1 SGHTA and CDR2 FQGTGA come from the germline V gene. CDR3 loop: CASGARGTWGQTL.

This clonotype was seen only once. Germline is not matched at one junction end, which may reflect a read error. The CDR3 DNA reads as TGTGCCAGCAGCTGGGGCAGAGATCCCGATACGCAGTATTTC. It is translated as CASSWGRDPDTQYF. This chain links TRBV7-3 with TRBJ2-5, with a tentative D call TRBD1 (5 bases). This CDR3 spans 14 amino acids. Germline values: CDR1 SGHTA, CDR2 FQGTGA.

The chain is built from TRBV7-3 and TRBJ1-2, with D unclear. Germline-derived CDR1 and CDR2 are SGHTA and FQGTGA. This CDR3 is built from 13 residues. Deletions cut 3 bases from V and 13 bases from J, with 18 bases between. This CDR3 reads CASSFGLAGAATF. In DNA form, the CDR3 reads TGTGCCAGCAGCTTTGGCCTTGCCGGTGCAGCCACCTTC.

The rearrangement links TRBV11-3 to TRBJ1-2; D ambiguous. V lost 2 bases and J lost 4, with 14 bases in between. CDR1 is SGHNT, CDR2 YENEEA, per germline. The CDR3 consists of 15 residues. CDR3 residues: CASSLHRTTSYGYTF. The CDR3 coding sequence is TGTGCCAGCAGCTTACATCGGACCACCAGCTATGGCTACACCTTC.

V and J are TRBV4-1 and TRBJ2-7; no reliable D call. This CDR3 region has 14 residues. Germline V gives CDR1 MGHRA, CDR2 YSYEKL. V was trimmed by 1 base and J by 0 bases, leaving 7 bases between them. The DNA for the CDR3 is TGCGCCAGCAGCCAAGTTCTCGGCTCCTACGAGCAGTACTTC. Translating it yields CASSQVLGSYEQYF.

In regard to this clonotype: The conserved phenylalanine or tryptophan is not found at the CDR3 terminus, so this likely reflects a read error. The chain combines TRBV11-3 with TRBJ2-4; the D is unclear. CDR1 is SGHNT, CDR2 YENEEA, per germline. The CDR3 is 12 amino acids. DNA of the CDR3: TGTGCCAGCAGCGTAGATGTAACAGTTCAGTACCTC. Its protein product is CASSVDVTVQYL.

V gene TRBV9 combines with J gene TRBJ2-3, with D tentatively TRBD1 or TRBD2 (5 bases each). CDR1 is SGDLS, CDR2 YYNGEE, per germline. The CDR3 contains 14 residues. Trimming pared 2 bases from V and 6 bases from J, leaving 13 bases between. CDR3 loop: CASSVGAGADTQYF. The CDR3 DNA is TGTGCCAGCAGCGTCGGGGCAGGTGCCGATACGCAGTATTTT.

V usage is TRBV7-3 and J usage is TRBJ1-6; weak D call: TRBD1 (5 bases). The ends were cut back, 5 bases at V and 15 bases at J, with 26 bases in the middle. Germline CDR1 reads SGHTA; CDR2 reads FQGTGA. The CDR3 extends over 16 amino acids. DNA for the CDR3: TGTGCCAGCAGCCTGTGGGAGGGTTGGGAAAGGACACACCTCCACTTT. Residues: CASSLWEGWERTHLHF.

The genes are TRBV7-2 and TRBJ1-1; 9 bases are a match to TRBD1. The V gene's germline CDR1 is SGHTA and CDR2 FQGNSA. V gave up 5 bases and J gave up 14 bases; unmatched junction bases: 18. This CDR3 contains 15 residues. The CDR3 is CASSNRQGGQYTQFF. CDR3 coding DNA: TGTGCCAGCAGCAATAGACAGGGGGGTCAATATACCCAGTTCTTT.

As to this clonotype: The conserved phenylalanine or tryptophan is not found at the CDR3 terminus, so this likely reflects a read error. The chain employs TRBV19 and TRBJ2-1, with 7 positions matching TRBD2. CDR1 LNHDA and CDR2 SQIVND come from the germline V gene (reference sequence). The CDR3 runs to 16 residues. Trimming took 6 bases from V and 13 from J; bases not matched to a gene: 21. The CDR3: CASSFGGGDGFFEQFI. As DNA, the CDR3 is TGTGCCAGTAGCTTTGGGGGAGGGGACGGTTTCTTTGAACAGTTCATC.

The count of this clonotype is one. Likely a read error: the CDR3 ends without its conserved phenylalanine or tryptophan. Because the CDR3's place on the DNA is in doubt, the DNA is left out and the CDR3 is given as listed by TCRdb. The chain carries TRBV2 and TRBJ1-5; TRBD1 is the table's D call and was not checked against the DNA. Looked up from germline, CDR1 is SNHLY and CDR2 is FYNNEI. Termini included, the CDR3 measures 14 amino acids. CDR3 residues: CASRGGGSNQPQLV.

This sequence joins TRBV19 and TRBJ2-7; D possibly corresponds to TRBD2 (5 bases). Germline V lookup: CDR1 LNHDA, CDR2 SQIVND (reference sequence). CDR3 length equals 14 residues. In nucleotides, the CDR3 is TGTGCCAGCAGTATAGCAAGCGGATCCTACAAGCAGCAGGTC. This encodes CASSIASGSYKQQV.

The count of this clonotype is one. Likely a read error: the CDR3 ends without its conserved phenylalanine or tryptophan. No DNA is shown, since the ends of the CDR3 on it are uncertain; the CDR3 is the one TCRdb lists. The chain uses TRBV15 and TRBJ1-2. With termini counted, the CDR3 has 16 amino acids. Germline assignment: CDR1 LNHNV and CDR2 YYDKDF (reference sequence). CDR3 in amino acids: CATSRGSEQETQYSGP.

In its sample, this clonotype was seen once. This is likely a read error, given that the CDR3 carries no conserved phenylalanine or tryptophan at its end. The DNA is omitted, as the CDR3 cannot be located on it reliably, and the CDR3 follows TCRdb's listing. The chain links TRBV7-9 to TRBJ2-5; the tabulated D call, TRBD1, remains unverified against the DNA. Germline V gives CDR1 SEHNR, CDR2 FQNEAQ (reference sequence). The CDR3 comprises 14 residues, both ends counted. CDR3 sequence reads: CASRGGQGDETEYY.